This TCR beta chain was sequenced for a study of blood T cell repertoires in COVID-19. Data came from immunoSEQ multiplex PCR; TCRdb stores just in-frame clones and leaves some out. The repertoire includes about 220,000 clones, less than 85% of them detected once, and 3% to 4% sits in the top ten. Germline V gene sequence: CDR1 SGHKS, CDR2 YYEKEE (reference sequence). V gave up 5 bases and J gave up 2 bases, with 5 bases separating them. The CDR3 covers 12 residues. The sequenced material came from peripheral blood. The sequence was obtained from a woman aged 80 or over with acute or convalescent COVID-19. This sequence joins TRBV5-5 and TRBJ2-1; D is unresolved. Here the CDR3 DNA reads TGTGCCAGCAGTCCCACCTACAATGAGCAGTTCTTC. Its translation is CASSPTYNEQFF.